The entry below gives a single T cell receptor (beta chain) sequence along with its context. The antigen is not known. This record comes from a study of T-cell reconstitution after alpha-beta-depleted transplantation in children. Study results and caveats: TCRbeta diversity was high at day 60 in some patients (a result of surviving recipient T cells and thymic progenitors). There were reportedly several hundred expanded graft clones from which alpha-beta T cells came about two months after transplant.

The CDR3 is made up of 14 amino acids. The V and J ends lost 7 bases and 5 bases, in that order; junction bases with no gene match: 6. CDR1 MNHNS and CDR2 SASEGT come from the germline V gene. TCRbeta library preparation incorporated unique molecular identifiers. One entry per CDR3 protein results from TCRdb running MiXCR on the PCR reads. Here the sample spans 540,000 or so distinct CDR3 sequences, roughly 23% being singletons. The sequenced sample was PBMCs, mostly from graft donor cells, obtained 360 days after TCRalphabeta/CD19-depleted stem cell transplant. The J gene is TRBJ2-5, the V gene TRBV6-1; TRBD2 aligns across 11 bases. This TCR derives from a boy younger than two who had a stem cell transplant for acute myeloid leukemia, so the T cells may come from the graft donor. This CDR3 reads CASNGLAGPETQYF. CDR3 nucleotide sequence: TGTGCCAGCAACGGACTAGCGGGCCCGGAGACCCAGTACTTC.